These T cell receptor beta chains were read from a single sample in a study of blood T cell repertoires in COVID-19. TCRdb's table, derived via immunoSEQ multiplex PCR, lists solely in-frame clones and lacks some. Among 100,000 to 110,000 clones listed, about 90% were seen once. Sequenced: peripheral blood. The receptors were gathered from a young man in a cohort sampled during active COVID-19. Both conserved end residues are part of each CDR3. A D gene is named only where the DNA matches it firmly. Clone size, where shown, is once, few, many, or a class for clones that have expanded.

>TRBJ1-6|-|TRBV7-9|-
CASSLDPGLVNSPLHF
TGTGCCAGCAGCTTAGATCCCGGACTAGTTAATTCACCCCTCCACTTT
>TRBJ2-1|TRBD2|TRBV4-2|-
CASSQDGWGGSYNEQFF
TGTGCCAGCAGCCAAGATGGTTGGGGGGGCTCCTACAATGAGCAGTTCTTC
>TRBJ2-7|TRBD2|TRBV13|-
CASSSQTSGGLREQYF
TGTGCCAGCAGCTCCCAGACTAGCGGGGGATTGAGAGAGCAGTACTTC
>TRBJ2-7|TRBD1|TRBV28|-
CASRSTGTGSPSEQYF
TGTGCCAGCAGATCCACCGGGACAGGTAGTCCAAGCGAGCAGTACTTC
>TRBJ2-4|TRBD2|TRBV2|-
CASSLMAPTGLATEIAKNIQYF
TGTGCCAGCAGCCTGATGGCCCCGACCGGACTAGCAACTGAGATAGCCAAAAACATTCAGTACTTC
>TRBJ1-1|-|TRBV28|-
CASSLVPHEAFF
TGTGCCAGCAGTTTAGTCCCACATGAAGCTTTCTTT
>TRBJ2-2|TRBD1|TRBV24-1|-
CATSDVDRVSTGELFF
TGTGCCACCAGTGATGTCGACAGGGTCAGCACCGGGGAGCTGTTTTTT
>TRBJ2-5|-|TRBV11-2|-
CASSAVGGQYF
TGTGCCAGCAGTGCTGTAGGGGGCCAGTACTTC
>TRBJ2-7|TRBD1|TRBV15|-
CATSREGDRNYEQYF
TGTGCCACCAGCAGAGAGGGGGACAGGAACTACGAGCAGTACTTC
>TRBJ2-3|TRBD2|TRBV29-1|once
CSVGTSGDWAGQYF
TGCAGCGTCGGGACTAGCGGGGATTGGGCTGGGCAGTATTTT